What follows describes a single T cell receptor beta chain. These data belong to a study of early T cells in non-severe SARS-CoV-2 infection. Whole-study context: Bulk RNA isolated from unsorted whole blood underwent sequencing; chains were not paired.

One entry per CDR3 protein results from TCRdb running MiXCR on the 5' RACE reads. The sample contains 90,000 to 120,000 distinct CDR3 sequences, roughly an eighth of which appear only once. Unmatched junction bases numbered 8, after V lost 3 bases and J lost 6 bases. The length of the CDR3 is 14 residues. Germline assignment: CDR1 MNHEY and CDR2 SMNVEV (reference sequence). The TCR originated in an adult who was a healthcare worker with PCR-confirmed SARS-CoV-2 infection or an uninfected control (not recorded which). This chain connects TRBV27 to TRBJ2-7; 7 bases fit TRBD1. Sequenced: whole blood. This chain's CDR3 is CASSFSWDRAEQYF. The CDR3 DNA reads TGTGCCAGCAGTTTTAGCTGGGACAGAGCCGAGCAGTACTTC.